The rows below give T cell receptor beta chains drawn from one sample of a study of shared clonotypes between healthy human individuals. Profiled with immunoSEQ multiplex PCR; TCRdb holds only in-frame clones, not every one. Of over a million clones in the sample, roughly 97% are singletons; the top ten hold approximately 1.1%. The sample consisted of naive CD4+ T cells sorted from blood. All receptors derive from a man aged 25-45 years in good health. Both conserved end residues are trimmed from each CDR3.

v_call	j_call	cdr3_aa
TRBV30	TRBJ2-5	AWSKITQY
TRBV19	TRBJ2-1	ASSPGTSGIGSYNEQF
TRBV28	TRBJ1-5	ASEGTSFDQPQH
TRBV5-1	TRBJ2-3	ASSLIRQGSLTDTQY
TRBV5-5	TRBJ1-2	ASGDRDYGYGYT
TRBV5-1	TRBJ2-3	ASSLDRAKDTQY
TRBV5-1	TRBJ1-5	ASSIDSNQPQH
TRBV27	TRBJ1-1	ASSLLGADTEAF
TRBV7-9	TRBJ2-7	ASSSVQGLGYEQY
TRBV5-1	TRBJ1-6	ASSFHFDRGVSPLH
TRBV7-2	TRBJ2-3	ASSLFSDTQY
TRBV19	TRBJ2-7	ASSRGTGREQY
TRBV7-8	TRBJ1-5	ASSLYIGISNQPQH
TRBV2	TRBJ2-7	ASSAGRTTYEQY
TRBV6-5	TRBJ1-2	ASSYARGLGYGYT
TRBV6-5	TRBJ2-1	ASTPRQANEQF
TRBV6-1	TRBJ2-7	ASSEGASRLYEQY
TRBV11-2	TRBJ1-1	ASSFDRRINTEAF
TRBV11-2	TRBJ2-7	ASSRRLTGGIYEQY
TRBV27	TRBJ2-7	ASSLSPTGSYEQY
TRBV7-6	TRBJ2-3	ASSLSGVGTDTQY
TRBV28	TRBJ2-7	ASSLSTDRAYEQY
TRBV29-1	TRBJ2-7	SVGTNSYEQY
TRBV6-5	TRBJ2-7	ASNKDYEQY
TRBV4-3	TRBJ2-7	ASSQLGVSYEQY
TRBV6-4	TRBJ2-1	ASSDSLPGLRVPHERNEQF
TRBV4-2	TRBJ1-1	ASSGDTYFNTEAF
TRBV29-1	TRBJ2-5	SAIDVGRETQY
TRBV18	TRBJ2-7	ASSPLSGRAHEQY
TRBV11-1	TRBJ2-3	ASSPTPVFSDTQY
TRBV9	TRBJ2-7	ASSPRTGNSYEQY
TRBV9	TRBJ2-1	ASSGGLAEQF
TRBV2	TRBJ2-1	TSRSGSLSNEQF
TRBV6-1	TRBJ1-5	ASSEVRAGGSNQPQH
TRBV29-1	TRBJ2-1	SVERIRSSSYNEQF
TRBV10-2	TRBJ2-7	ASSGIGYLEY
TRBV5-6	TRBJ2-1	ASRRPRSSYNEQF
TRBV19	TRBJ2-2	ASSITVPTGELF
TRBV5-4	TRBJ2-5	ASSSPPGRGHQETQY
TRBV18	TRBJ2-3	ASSPQLLTDTQY
TRBV5-1	TRBJ2-5	ASSFDSQETQY
TRBV6-5	TRBJ1-1	ASSNGGTEAF
TRBV18	TRBJ1-2	ASSQGSGYGYT
TRBV7-9	TRBJ1-2	ASSLGGYGYT
TRBV19	TRBJ1-1	ASSIDRRRTEAF
TRBV29-1	TRBJ2-1	SVDVAQAAYNEQF
TRBV18	TRBJ2-3	ASSPLDGSTDTQY
TRBV15	TRBJ2-7	ATSRGYEQY